Listed below are T cell receptor beta chains from one sample, sequenced in a study of blood T cell repertoires in COVID-19. Data came from immunoSEQ multiplex PCR; TCRdb stores just in-frame clones and leaves some out. The sample records tens of thousands of clones, 88% being singletons. Sequencing was performed on peripheral blood. The receptors originated from a woman between 35 and 50 years old with acute or convalescent COVID-19. The CDR3 runs from the conserved cysteine through the conserved F or W. The order of the fields is J gene, D gene, V gene, clone size, CDR3 protein, CDR3 DNA. A D gene is named only where the DNA matches it firmly. The size of a clone is reported for some rows only, either as once, few or many, or as a class for expanded clones.

j_gene: TRBJ2-3; d_gene: .; v_gene: TRBV19; abundance: .; CDR3aa: CASSIARGRQYF; CDR3nt: TGTGCCAGTAGTATAGCTAGGGGTCGGCAGTATTTT
j_gene: TRBJ1-1; d_gene: TRBD1; v_gene: TRBV28; abundance: .; CDR3aa: CASFTGAGGEAFF; CDR3nt: TGTGCCAGCTTCACAGGGGCGGGCGGGGAAGCTTTCTTT
j_gene: TRBJ1-1; d_gene: .; v_gene: TRBV5-4; abundance: few; CDR3aa: CASSWTSGEGGKAFF; CDR3nt: TGTGCCAGCAGCTGGACTTCAGGGGAAGGGGGAAAAGCTTTCTTT
j_gene: TRBJ2-7; d_gene: .; v_gene: TRBV4-1; abundance: once; CDR3aa: CASSQESGRPGQYF; CDR3nt: TGCGCCAGCAGCCAAGAGTCAGGGCGGCCAGGTCAGTACTTC
j_gene: TRBJ2-7; d_gene: TRBD2; v_gene: TRBV28; abundance: .; CDR3aa: CASSPTSGRSYEQYF; CDR3nt: TGTGCCAGCAGCCCGACTAGCGGGAGATCCTACGAGCAGTACTTC
j_gene: TRBJ1-2; d_gene: .; v_gene: TRBV29-1; abundance: .; CDR3aa: CSVDGIYGYTF; CDR3nt: TGCAGCGTTGACGGGATCTATGGCTACACCTTC
j_gene: TRBJ1-3; d_gene: .; v_gene: TRBV14; abundance: .; CDR3aa: CASSHGGGHHSGNTIYF; CDR3nt: TGTGCCAGCAGCCATGGGGGGGGGCACCACTCTGGAAACACCATATATTTT
j_gene: TRBJ2-3; d_gene: .; v_gene: TRBV5-8; abundance: .; CDR3aa: CASSLAVLSTDTQYF; CDR3nt: TGTGCCAGCAGCTTGGCCGTCCTTAGCACAGATACGCAGTATTTT
j_gene: TRBJ1-1; d_gene: TRBD1; v_gene: TRBV6-4; abundance: .; CDR3aa: CASSAGTDTEAFF; CDR3nt: TGTGCCAGCAGCGCCGGGACAGATACTGAAGCTTTCTTT
j_gene: TRBJ2-1; d_gene: TRBD2; v_gene: TRBV5-6; abundance: .; CDR3aa: CASSLGLAGGIERNEQFF; CDR3nt: TGTGCCAGCAGCCTAGGACTAGCGGGGGGCATAGAAAGGAATGAGCAGTTCTTC
j_gene: TRBJ1-1; d_gene: .; v_gene: TRBV28; abundance: .; CDR3aa: CASSHYRTEAFF; CDR3nt: TGTGCCAGCAGTCACTACCGTACTGAAGCTTTCTTT
j_gene: TRBJ1-2; d_gene: TRBD1; v_gene: TRBV5-5; abundance: .; CDR3aa: CASSFQGGGNLYGYTF; CDR3nt: TGTGCCAGCAGCTTCCAGGGGGGCGGAAACTTATATGGCTACACCTTC
j_gene: TRBJ2-7; d_gene: TRBD1; v_gene: TRBV10-1; abundance: .; CDR3aa: CASSGSGGPIYEQYF; CDR3nt: TGCGCCAGCAGTGGATCAGGGGGCCCCATCTACGAGCAGTACTTC
j_gene: TRBJ2-7; d_gene: TRBD2; v_gene: TRBV4-2; abundance: few; CDR3aa: CASSQPRDYHEQYF; CDR3nt: TGTGCCAGCAGCCAACCGCGGGACTACCACGAGCAGTACTTC
j_gene: TRBJ2-7; d_gene: TRBD2; v_gene: TRBV9; abundance: .; CDR3aa: CASSGGTSGVDEQYF; CDR3nt: TGTGCCAGCAGCGGGGGGACTAGCGGGGTCGACGAGCAGTACTTC
j_gene: TRBJ2-2; d_gene: TRBD1; v_gene: TRBV7-9; abundance: .; CDR3aa: CASSLAGTVNTGELFF; CDR3nt: TGTGCCAGCAGCTTAGCGGGGACAGTGAACACCGGGGAGCTGTTTTTT
j_gene: TRBJ1-2; d_gene: .; v_gene: TRBV28; abundance: .; CDR3aa: CASNGPNYGYTF; CDR3nt: TGTGCCAGCAATGGGCCCAACTATGGCTACACCTTC
j_gene: TRBJ2-7; d_gene: TRBD2; v_gene: TRBV30; abundance: .; CDR3aa: CAWSGTSLNSYEQYF; CDR3nt: TGTGCCTGGAGTGGGACTAGCCTCAACTCCTACGAGCAGTACTTC
j_gene: TRBJ1-4; d_gene: .; v_gene: TRBV6-1; abundance: .; CDR3aa: CASSEWQRNEKLFF; CDR3nt: TGTGCCAGCAGTGAATGGCAGAGGAATGAAAAACTGTTTTTT
j_gene: TRBJ1-1; d_gene: TRBD1; v_gene: TRBV30; abundance: .; CDR3aa: CAWIIWWTGSKAFF; CDR3nt: TGTGCCTGGATTATCTGGTGGACAGGGTCGAAAGCTTTCTTT
j_gene: TRBJ1-2; d_gene: .; v_gene: TRBV19; abundance: .; CDR3aa: CASSTPGTLSKGYTF; CDR3nt: TGTGCCAGTAGTACCCCCGGGACTCTTTCTAAGGGCTACACCTTC
j_gene: TRBJ2-1; d_gene: .; v_gene: TRBV6-5; abundance: .; CDR3aa: CASSYTQGMGHEQFF; CDR3nt: TGTGCCAGCAGTTATACACAGGGAATGGGACATGAGCAGTTCTTC
j_gene: TRBJ1-4; d_gene: TRBD1; v_gene: TRBV30; abundance: .; CDR3aa: CAWSRTGGREKLFF; CDR3nt: TGTGCCTGGAGTAGAACAGGGGGCAGGGAAAAACTGTTTTTT
j_gene: TRBJ1-1; d_gene: .; v_gene: TRBV12-3/TRBV12-4; abundance: .; CDR3aa: CASSRVENTEAFF; CDR3nt: TGTGCCAGCAGTCGAGTTGAGAACACTGAAGCTTTCTTT
j_gene: TRBJ2-5; d_gene: .; v_gene: TRBV11-3; abundance: few; CDR3aa: CASSLYGGETQYF; CDR3nt: TGTGCCAGCAGCCTCTACGGCGGGGAGACCCAGTACTTC
j_gene: TRBJ1-1; d_gene: TRBD1; v_gene: TRBV4-3; abundance: .; CDR3aa: CASSQGDRGNTEAFF; CDR3nt: TGCGCCAGCAGCCAAGGGGACAGGGGGAACACTGAAGCTTTCTTT
j_gene: TRBJ1-1; d_gene: .; v_gene: TRBV7-2; abundance: .; CDR3aa: CASRVMTATNTEAFF; CDR3nt: TGTGCCAGCAGGGTGATGACAGCCACCAACACTGAAGCTTTCTTT
j_gene: TRBJ2-2; d_gene: TRBD1; v_gene: TRBV24-1; abundance: .; CDR3aa: CATSTGGGLAGELFF; CDR3nt: TGTGCCACCAGTACAGGGGGCGGGTTGGCCGGGGAGCTGTTTTTT
j_gene: TRBJ2-3; d_gene: .; v_gene: TRBV7-3; abundance: .; CDR3aa: CASSLQDSDTQYF; CDR3nt: TGTGCCAGCAGCTTACAGGACTCAGATACGCAGTATTTT
j_gene: TRBJ2-1; d_gene: TRBD2; v_gene: TRBV5-6; abundance: .; CDR3aa: CASSWPLAGGFNEQFF; CDR3nt: TGTGCCAGCAGCTGGCCCCTAGCGGGAGGGTTCAATGAGCAGTTCTTC
j_gene: TRBJ2-7; d_gene: TRBD2; v_gene: TRBV7-3; abundance: .; CDR3aa: CASSPGLGGRSAYEQYF; CDR3nt: TGTGCCAGCAGCCCCGGCTTGGGAGGGCGATCAGCCTACGAGCAGTACTTC
j_gene: TRBJ2-3; d_gene: .; v_gene: TRBV6-4; abundance: .; CDR3aa: CASSDSNRGFSTDTQYF; CDR3nt: TGTGCCAGCAGTGACTCGAATCGGGGTTTTTCCACAGATACGCAGTATTTT
j_gene: TRBJ2-3; d_gene: TRBD1; v_gene: TRBV5-1; abundance: .; CDR3aa: CASSFRGSVADTQYF; CDR3nt: TGCGCCAGCAGCTTCAGGGGGAGTGTCGCAGATACGCAGTATTTT
j_gene: TRBJ2-1; d_gene: TRBD2; v_gene: TRBV2; abundance: .; CDR3aa: CASRRTSGRIDEQFF; CDR3nt: TGTGCCAGCAGAAGGACTAGCGGGAGAATCGATGAGCAGTTCTTC
j_gene: TRBJ2-6; d_gene: .; v_gene: TRBV9; abundance: .; CDR3aa: CASSTQAGANVLTF; CDR3nt: TGTGCCAGCAGCACACAGGCTGGGGCCAACGTCCTGACTTTC
j_gene: TRBJ1-1; d_gene: .; v_gene: TRBV5-1; abundance: .; CDR3aa: CASSLEGETEAFF; CDR3nt: TGCGCCAGCAGCTTGGAGGGGGAGACTGAAGCTTTCTTT
j_gene: TRBJ1-4; d_gene: TRBD1; v_gene: TRBV5-4; abundance: .; CDR3aa: CASSLGQGANEKLFF; CDR3nt: TGTGCCAGCAGCTTGGGTCAGGGGGCGAATGAAAAACTGTTTTTT
j_gene: TRBJ1-6; d_gene: TRBD1; v_gene: TRBV4-2; abundance: .; CDR3aa: CASSRDRERSPLHF; CDR3nt: TGTGCCAGCAGCCGGGACAGGGAGCGCTCACCCCTCCACTTT
j_gene: TRBJ1-1; d_gene: .; v_gene: TRBV19; abundance: .; CDR3aa: CASSVTQNTEAFF; CDR3nt: TGTGCCAGTAGTGTAACACAAAACACTGAAGCTTTCTTT
j_gene: TRBJ2-5; d_gene: TRBD1; v_gene: TRBV2; abundance: .; CDR3aa: CASVGGGYQETQYF; CDR3nt: TGTGCCAGCGTAGGGGGCGGGTACCAAGAGACCCAGTACTTC
j_gene: TRBJ2-3; d_gene: .; v_gene: TRBV4-1; abundance: .; CDR3aa: CASRSRRESTDTQYF; CDR3nt: TGCGCCAGCAGAAGCAGGCGGGAAAGCACAGATACGCAGTATTTT
j_gene: TRBJ2-6; d_gene: TRBD2; v_gene: TRBV6-5; abundance: .; CDR3aa: CASSSDGGSGANVLTF; CDR3nt: TGTGCCAGCAGTTCGGACGGGGGGTCTGGGGCCAACGTCCTGACTTTC
j_gene: TRBJ2-5; d_gene: TRBD1; v_gene: TRBV19; abundance: .; CDR3aa: CASTTRDRGMETQYF; CDR3nt: TGTGCCAGTACCACCCGGGACAGGGGGATGGAGACCCAGTACTTC
j_gene: TRBJ1-4; d_gene: .; v_gene: TRBV27; abundance: .; CDR3aa: CASSFAGSRGWANEKLFF; CDR3nt: TGTGCCAGCAGTTTTGCAGGGTCTCGGGGGTGGGCTAATGAAAAACTGTTTTTT
j_gene: TRBJ2-7; d_gene: .; v_gene: TRBV28; abundance: .; CDR3aa: CASRMGGPLEQYF; CDR3nt: TGTGCCAGCAGGATGGGGGGGCCGCTGGAGCAGTACTTC
j_gene: TRBJ1-2; d_gene: .; v_gene: TRBV13; abundance: .; CDR3aa: CASSLFTGRYGYTF; CDR3nt: TGTGCCAGCAGCTTATTTACAGGGCGCTATGGCTACACCTTC